Listed here is a single T cell receptor beta chain. Antigen unknown. This entry belongs to a study of spatial heterogeneity in lung cancer. At the level of the study: Detection consistently yielded more beta chains than alpha chains. More than 8.5 raw reads, on average, carried each unique TCR and UMI combination.

Time point noted: sample taken at primary tumor resection. Without sorting, whole RNA was sequenced from tumor, nontumor lung or frozen PBMC. There were some 70 donors, all of them untreated patients with early-stage non-small cell lung cancer. TCRdb re-derived calls from the 5' RACE reads in MiXCR, one entry per CDR3 protein. The sample shows 89,000 or so distinct CDR3 sequences, about 20% of them seen only once. Broader study findings: Compared with follow-up, resection was when ubiquitous expanded tumor TCRs appeared in blood more.

The length of the CDR3 is 13 residues. Trimming pared 1 base from V and 3 bases from J, leaving 6 bases between. The V gene's germline CDR1 is SGHAT and CDR2 FQDESV (reference sequence). This chain uses TRBV11-1 with TRBJ1-2, with D hard to call. This sequence was found in a male donor with early-stage non-small cell lung cancer. The material sequenced was PBMCs, taken at surgery. In nucleotides, the CDR3 is TGTGCCAGCAGCTTAGACCAGCACTATGGCTACACCTTC. It translates to CASSLDQHYGYTF.